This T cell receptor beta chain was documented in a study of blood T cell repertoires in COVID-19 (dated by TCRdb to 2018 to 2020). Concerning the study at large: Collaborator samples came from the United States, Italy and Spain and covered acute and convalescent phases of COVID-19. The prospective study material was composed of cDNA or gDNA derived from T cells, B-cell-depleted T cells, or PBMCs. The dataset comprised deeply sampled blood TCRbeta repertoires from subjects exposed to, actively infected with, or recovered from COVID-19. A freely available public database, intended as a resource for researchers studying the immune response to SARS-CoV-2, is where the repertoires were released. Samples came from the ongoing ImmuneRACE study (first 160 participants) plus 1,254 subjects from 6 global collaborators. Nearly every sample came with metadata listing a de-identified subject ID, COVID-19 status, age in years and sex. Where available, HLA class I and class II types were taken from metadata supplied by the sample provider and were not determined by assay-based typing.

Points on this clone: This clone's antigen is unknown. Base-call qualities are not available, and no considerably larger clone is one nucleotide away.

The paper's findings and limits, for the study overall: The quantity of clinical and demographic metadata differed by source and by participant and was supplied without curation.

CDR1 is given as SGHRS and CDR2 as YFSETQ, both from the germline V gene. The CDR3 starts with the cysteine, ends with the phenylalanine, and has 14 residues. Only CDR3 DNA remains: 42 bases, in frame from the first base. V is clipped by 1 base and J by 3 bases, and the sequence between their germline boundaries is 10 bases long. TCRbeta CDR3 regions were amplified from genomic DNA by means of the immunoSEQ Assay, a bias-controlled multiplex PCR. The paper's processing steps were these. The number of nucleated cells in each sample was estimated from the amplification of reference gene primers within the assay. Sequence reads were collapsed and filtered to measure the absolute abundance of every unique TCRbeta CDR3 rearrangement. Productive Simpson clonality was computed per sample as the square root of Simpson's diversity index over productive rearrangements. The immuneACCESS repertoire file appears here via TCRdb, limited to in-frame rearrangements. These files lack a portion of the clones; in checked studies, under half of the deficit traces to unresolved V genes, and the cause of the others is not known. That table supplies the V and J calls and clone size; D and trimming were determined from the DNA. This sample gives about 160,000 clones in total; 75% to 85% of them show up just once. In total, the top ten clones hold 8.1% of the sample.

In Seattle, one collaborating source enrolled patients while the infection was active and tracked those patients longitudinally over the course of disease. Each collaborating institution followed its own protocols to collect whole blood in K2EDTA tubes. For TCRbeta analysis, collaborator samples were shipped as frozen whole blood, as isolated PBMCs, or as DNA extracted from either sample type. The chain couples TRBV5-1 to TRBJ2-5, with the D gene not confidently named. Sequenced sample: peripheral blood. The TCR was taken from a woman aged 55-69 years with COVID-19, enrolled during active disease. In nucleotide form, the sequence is TGCGCCAGCAGCTTGTTGGGCAGCAAAGAGACCCAGTACTTC. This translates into CASSLLGSKETQYF.